The clone carrying this T cell receptor beta chain occurred a few times. Its antigen is unknown. The sample is drawn from a study of beta chain features in type 1 diabetes. Overall study results and limits: Compared with healthy donors, patients appeared to share more similar naive, central memory and regulatory TCRB repertoires.

In total, each donor contributed a single heparinised blood draw that averaged roughly 100 mL. Of the isolated RNA, all was reverse transcribed, and so the sequenced material was expressed TCRB transcripts. Clones were read by immunoSEQ multiplex PCR, and TCRdb kept only the in-frame ones, dropping some. The sample holds 330,000 or so clones, 12% to 15% seen once. The sequenced sample was central memory CD4+ T cells from blood. This clonotype was obtained from a man between 25 and 39 years old in good health.

CDR3 region: CASSSEGGETQYF. In DNA form, the CDR3 reads TGTGCCAGCAGTTCCGAAGGGGGAGAGACCCAGTACTTC. V is TRBV6-5 and J is TRBJ2-5; D possibly corresponds to TRBD1 (6 bases). The CDR3 spans 13 residues. V gave up 4 bases and J gave up 4 bases, with 10 bases separating them. The V gene's germline CDR1 is MNHEY and CDR2 SVGAGI.